This TCR beta chain was captured by sequencing in a study of T-cell reconstitution after alpha-beta-depleted transplantation in children. Germline V gene lookup returns CDR1 SGHRS and CDR2 YFSETQ. This CDR3 is 13 amino acids long. After removal of 4 bases from V and 4 bases from J, the junction contained 5 bases not matched to a gene. Unique molecular identifiers were built into the TCRbeta library. Via MiXCR, TCRdb re-called the PCR reads, giving one row per CDR3 protein. The sample records 610,000 or so distinct CDR3 sequences, 20% to 30% being singletons. The sequence was obtained from a boy less than two years old with Wiskott-Aldrich syndrome, due to receive a stem cell transplant. Sequencing was performed on PBMCs, taken before TCRalphabeta/CD19-depleted stem cell transplant. This rearrangement joins TRBV5-1 to TRBJ2-7; TRBD1 aligns across 7 bases. For the CDR3, the DNA is TGCGCCAGCAGCGTGGACAGGTTTTACGAGCAGTACTTC. Protein: CASSVDRFYEQYF.